This T cell receptor (beta chain) was profiled in a study of cytomegalovirus exposure and HLA in healthy donors. Across the study: The study's early data release held some 85 million unique TCRs from HLA-typed donors. Overall study findings and caveats: A later analysis found common viral pathogens apparently linked to several of the most significant clusters. For most TCR beta V segments, an earlier analysis put the productive rate at about 87% or about 30% of the time.

The ends were cut back, 2 bases at V and 4 bases at J, with 11 bases in the middle. The CDR3 is 14 amino acids. Germline V gene data show CDR1 as SGHRS and CDR2 as YFSETQ. Turning to this clone: The antigen remains undetermined.

The PCR had 60 Vbeta and 13 Jbeta primers. Assay: immunoSEQ multiplex PCR; the TCRdb copy retains only in-frame clones and omits some. The sample has about 150,000 clones, 70% to 80% seen once. The TCR sequence derives from a man aged 25 to 40 in good health and CMV-seropositive. Sequenced input: PBMCs. The chain couples TRBV5-1 to TRBJ2-3, with D perhaps matching TRBD2 (6 bases). The CDR3 is CASSFTGDADTQYF. For the CDR3, the DNA is TGCGCCAGCAGCTTTACGGGAGATGCAGATACGCAGTATTTT.